This TCR beta chain was observed in a study of post-analysis software for immune sequencing data. Overall study findings and caveats: Batch-mates among the samples co-clustered strongly by F measure. In patients, about 5 TRBV segments were more frequent than in controls, with TRBV5-6, TRBV5-1 and TRBV20-1 among them. Controls significantly exceeded multiple sclerosis patients in normalized Chao1 diversity.

Germline CDR1 reads SGHTA; CDR2 reads FQGNSA. CDR3 length: 15 amino acids. The V gene lost 2 bases and the J gene lost 6 bases, with 13 bases spanning the gap. TCR beta libraries were prepared from cDNA with unique molecular identifiers. Each CDR3 protein is one row after TCRdb ran MiXCR on the PCR reads. The table lists hundreds of thousands of distinct CDR3 sequences, 35% to 45% of them singletons. Worth noting for this clonotype: Its antigen is undetermined.

The sequence was obtained from a girl between 10 and 17 years old with multiple sclerosis. J is TRBJ2-2 and V is TRBV7-2; D possibly corresponds to TRBD1 (6 bases). Sequenced sample: blood. The CDR3 coding sequence is TGTGCCAGCAGCTTATTTGGGGGCGAGGCCGGGGAGCTGTTTTTT. Protein product: CASSLFGGEAGELFF. The whole variable domain, filled in from reference TRBV7-2 and TRBJ2-2, reads GAGVSQSPSNKVTEKGKDVELRCDPISGHTALYWYRQSLGQGLEFLIYFQGNSAPDKSGLPSDRFSAERTGGSVSTLTIQRTQQEDSAVYLCASSLFGGEAGELFFGEGSRLTVL.